This T cell receptor (beta chain) came from a study of hypomethylating agent response in myelodysplastic syndrome (dated by TCRdb to about 2021). Concerning the study at large: Patients were treated with the hypomethylating agents azacitidine (most of the 11) or decitabine (3 of 11). The cohort was composed of fewer than 10 male and a couple of female myelodysplastic syndrome patients. On average the patients were about 70 +/- 6 years old, and a diploid cytogenetic profile was seen most often. The most frequent mutation was TET2, found in about 45% of the 11 patients. Six patients responded with complete response or hematologic improvement, and five patients were non-responders. Response was defined as complete response or hematologic improvement, and any patient who met neither criterion was considered a non-responder.

T-cell subsets were not sorted, so the analysis was performed on bulk bone marrow. Bone marrow from some 10 myelodysplastic syndrome patients was immunosequenced for TCR beta CDR3 regions before and after hypomethylating agent therapy. To track the repertoire longitudinally, every patient provided one baseline bone marrow along with two to three bone marrows taken at different post-treatment timepoints. Genomic DNA was isolated from whole bone marrow, and DNA quality was assessed with TapeStation, NanoDrop OneC and PicoGreen assays. On this clone itself: What this receptor recognizes is not known. Base qualities were left out, and no much larger clone turns up one base away.

The paper's findings and limits, for the study overall: The shared GLIPH2 clusters might recognize novel MDS antigens, but this possibility was not confirmed and requires experimental validation. Only around eleven patients were analyzed, so the study cohort was small. Age matching of healthy control donors to MDS patients was not performed, and the MDS versus healthy comparison could have been impacted by this lack of age matching. Responders more often showed novel clonotypes emerging, while non-responders displayed more contracted clonotypes after treatment. After hypomethylating agent treatment, no significant change in richness, rarefaction diversity or clonality was seen, either across all patients or within response groups.

V gives up 6 bases and J gives up 5 bases, and the segment between their germline ends measures 10 bases. The CDR3 has 12 amino acids, counting the end cysteine and phenylalanine. Only CDR3 DNA is held: 36 bases, read in frame from base 1. As encoded in the germline V gene, CDR1 is SNHLY while CDR2 is FYNNEI. The library relied on the immunoSEQ multiplex PCR assay. Sequencing was run at survey resolution with two replicates of approximately 200 ng each, for a total of around 400 ng of DNA per sample. The hsTCRB kit detected rearranged TCRB sequences in genomic DNA using multiplex PCR primers targeting V and J genes. In the first PCR, the CDR3 region was amplified for about 30 cycles with the QIAGEN Multiplex PCR Kit. Sample barcodes and Illumina adapters were added to each replicate in an approximately 8-cycle second PCR. Quantification of the pooled libraries was done with a QuantStudio 6 and the KAPA library quantification kit. Roughly 14 pM of pooled libraries went onto an Illumina MiSeq for sequencing, using single-end reads of 156 cycles plus an index read of 15 cycles. The original pipeline was this. VDJdb annotation flagged approximately 1.7% of around 160,000 unique clonotypes as previously reported viral-epitope-specific. The immunoSEQ Data Assistant and immunoSEQ Analyzer converted raw reads into normalized, annotated TCRB repertoires. Clonotype analysis used the immunarch R package version 0.6.5 and BioAnalyzer. Richness was estimated after downsampling every repertoire to the clone count of the smallest repertoire. Clonotypes were classified as expanded, contracted or novel by Fisher's exact tests, with novel defined as zero frequency before treatment. GLIPH2 clustered significantly changed CDR3 beta sequences using simulation_depth=1000 and kmer_min_depth=3, excluding CDR3s shorter than five residues. TCRdb's version of the immuneACCESS table is confined to in-frame rearrangements and falls short of the full clone set. An unresolved V gene accounts for under half of the shortfall where checked; the remainder is of unknown origin. V and J calls and clone size are those listed in that table; D and trimming were worked out from the DNA. The sample table shows several thousand clones, and 87% are seen once. Under 15% of the sample is taken by the ten largest.

The V and J segments used are TRBV2 and TRBJ2-5; the D gene is perhaps TRBD2, from 6 matching bases. The sequence was obtained from a human donor with myelodysplastic syndrome. The sample was bone marrow, taken before or after starting hypomethylating agent treatment for myelodysplastic syndrome (not recorded which). The sequenced DNA: TGTGCCAGCAGGGGACTCAGCGAGACCCAGTACTTC. This translates into CASRGLSETQYF.